This entry features one T cell receptor beta chain sequence. V was pared by 3 bases and J by 3 bases, with 17 bases between. The CDR3 covers 16 residues. In germline, CDR1 is MDHEN, CDR2 SYDVKM. In the study's own analysis: Scientists estimated how many nucleated cells there were by amplifying reference gene primers. The table came from immunoSEQ multiplex PCR; TCRdb's copy has only in-frame clones and leaves some out. D and trimming were read from the DNA, whereas the V and J calls and clone size are those reported in that table. Here the sample spans some 80,000 clones, 60% to 85% being singletons. This sample stems from a study of blood T cell repertoires in COVID-19. Study details: Samples taken during acute and convalescent COVID-19 were collected in the United States, Italy and Spain. From T cells, B-cell-depleted T cells, or PBMCs came the material, which was cDNA or gDNA.

The sample consisted of peripheral blood. The chain has TRBV28 and TRBJ1-1; D not certain. The source of this sequence is a woman older than 75 with active or convalescent COVID-19. DNA of the CDR3: TGTGCCAGCAGTTTGGGCCCTATTCCACTTGACACTGAAGCTTTCTTT. Its protein is CASSLGPIPLDTEAFF.